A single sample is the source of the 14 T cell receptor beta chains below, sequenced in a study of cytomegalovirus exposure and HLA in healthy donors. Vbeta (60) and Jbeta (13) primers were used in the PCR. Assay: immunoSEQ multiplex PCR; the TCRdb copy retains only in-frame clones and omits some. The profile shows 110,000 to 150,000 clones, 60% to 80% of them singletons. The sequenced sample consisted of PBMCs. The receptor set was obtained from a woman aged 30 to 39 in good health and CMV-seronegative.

The CDR3 protein is CAWTQLLAGDTEAFF. CDR3 DNA sequence: TGTGCCTGGACCCAACTATTGGCAGGGGACACTGAAGCTTTCTTT. The chain employs TRBV30 and TRBJ1-1; TRBD1 might be the D (6 bases). Trimming left V 4 bases short and J 3 bases short, with 18 bases between. This CDR3 has 15 residues. Germline values: CDR1 GTSNPN, CDR2 SVGIG (reference sequence).

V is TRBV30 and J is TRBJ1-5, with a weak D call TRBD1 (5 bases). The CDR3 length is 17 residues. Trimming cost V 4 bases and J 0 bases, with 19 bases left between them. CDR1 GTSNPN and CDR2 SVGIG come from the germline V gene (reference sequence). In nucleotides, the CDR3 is TGTGCCTGGAATCCCCCCCTCCGGGGGTATAGCAATCAGCCCCAGCATTTT. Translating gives CAWNPPLRGYSNQPQHF.

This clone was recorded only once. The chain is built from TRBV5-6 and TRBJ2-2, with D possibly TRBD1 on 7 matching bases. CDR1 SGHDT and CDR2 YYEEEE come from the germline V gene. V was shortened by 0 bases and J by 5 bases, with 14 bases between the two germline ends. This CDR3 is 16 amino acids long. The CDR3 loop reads CASSLVAGTVTGELFF. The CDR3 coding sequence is TGTGCCAGCAGCTTGGTTGCGGGGACAGTTACCGGGGAGCTGTTTTTT.

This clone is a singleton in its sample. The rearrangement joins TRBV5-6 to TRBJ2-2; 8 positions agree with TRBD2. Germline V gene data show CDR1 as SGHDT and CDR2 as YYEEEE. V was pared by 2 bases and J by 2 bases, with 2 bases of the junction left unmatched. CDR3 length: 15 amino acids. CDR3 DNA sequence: TGTGCCAGCAGCTTTCGGACTAGCAACACCGGGGAGCTGTTTTTT. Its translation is CASSFRTSNTGELFF.

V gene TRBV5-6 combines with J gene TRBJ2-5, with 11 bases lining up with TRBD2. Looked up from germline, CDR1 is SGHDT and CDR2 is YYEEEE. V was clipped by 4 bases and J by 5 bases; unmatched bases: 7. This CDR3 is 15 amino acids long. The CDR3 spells CASSLKTSGAETQYF. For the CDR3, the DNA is TGTGCCAGCAGCCTCAAGACTAGCGGGGCTGAGACCCAGTACTTC.

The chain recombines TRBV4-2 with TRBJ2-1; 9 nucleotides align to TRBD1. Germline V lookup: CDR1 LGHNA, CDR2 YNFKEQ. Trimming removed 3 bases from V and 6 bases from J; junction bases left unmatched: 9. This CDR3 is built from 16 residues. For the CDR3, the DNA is TGTGCCAGCAGCCACAAAAGGACAGGGGTTGGCAATGAGCAGTTCTTC. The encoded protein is CASSHKRTGVGNEQFF.

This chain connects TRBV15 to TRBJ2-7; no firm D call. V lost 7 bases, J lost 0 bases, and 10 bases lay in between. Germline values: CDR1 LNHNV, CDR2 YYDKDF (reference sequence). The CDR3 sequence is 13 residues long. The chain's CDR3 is CATTNPSSYEQYF. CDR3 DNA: TGTGCCACCACGAATCCGAGCTCCTACGAGCAGTACTTC.

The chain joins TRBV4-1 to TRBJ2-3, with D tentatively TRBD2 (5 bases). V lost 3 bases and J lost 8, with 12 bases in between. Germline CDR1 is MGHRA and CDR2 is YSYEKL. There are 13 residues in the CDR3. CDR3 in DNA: TGCGCCAGCAGCCACGCGGTCCGGGGTACGCAGTATTTT. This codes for CASSHAVRGTQYF.

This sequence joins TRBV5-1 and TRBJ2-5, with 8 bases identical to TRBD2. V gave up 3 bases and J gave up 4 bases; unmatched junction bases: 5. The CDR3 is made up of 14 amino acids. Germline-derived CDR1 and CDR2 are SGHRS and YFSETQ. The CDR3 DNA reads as TGCGCCAGCAGCTCGGGACTAGATAGAGAGACCCAGTACTTC. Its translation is CASSSGLDRETQYF.

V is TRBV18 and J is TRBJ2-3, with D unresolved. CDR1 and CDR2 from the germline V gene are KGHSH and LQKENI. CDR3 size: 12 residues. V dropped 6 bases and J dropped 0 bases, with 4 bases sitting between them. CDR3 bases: TGTGCCAGCTCCGAGAGCACAGATACGCAGTATTTT. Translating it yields CASSESTDTQYF.

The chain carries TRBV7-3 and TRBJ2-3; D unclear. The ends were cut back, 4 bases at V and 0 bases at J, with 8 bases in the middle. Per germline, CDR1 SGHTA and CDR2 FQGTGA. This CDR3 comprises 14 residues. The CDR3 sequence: CASSSTGSTDTQYF. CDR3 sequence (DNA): TGTGCCAGCAGCTCCACCGGGAGCACAGATACGCAGTATTTT. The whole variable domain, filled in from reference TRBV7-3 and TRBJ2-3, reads GAGVSQTPSNKVTEKGKYVELRCDPISGHTALYWYRQSLGQGPEFLIYFQGTGAADDSGLPNDRFFAVRPEGSVSTLKIQRTERGDSAVYLCASSSTGSTDTQYFGPGTRLTVL.

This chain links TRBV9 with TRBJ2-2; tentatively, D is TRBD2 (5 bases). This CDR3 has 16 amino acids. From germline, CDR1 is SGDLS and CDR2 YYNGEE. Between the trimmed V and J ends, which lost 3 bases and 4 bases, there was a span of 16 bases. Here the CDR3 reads CASSARTPSGTGELFF. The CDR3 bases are TGTGCCAGCAGCGCTCGGACTCCCTCAGGCACCGGGGAGCTGTTTTTT.

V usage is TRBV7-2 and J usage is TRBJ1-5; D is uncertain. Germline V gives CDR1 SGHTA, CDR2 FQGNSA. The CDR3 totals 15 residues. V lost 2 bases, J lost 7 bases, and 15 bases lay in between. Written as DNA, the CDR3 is TGTGCCAGCAGCTTAAGCGTGCCGGGAAGGCAGCCCCAGCATTTT. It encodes CASSLSVPGRQPQHF. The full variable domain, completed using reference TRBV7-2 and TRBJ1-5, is GAGVSQSPSNKVTEKGKDVELRCDPISGHTALYWYRQSLGQGLEFLIYFQGNSAPDKSGLPSDRFSAERTGGSVSTLTIQRTQQEDSAVYLCASSLSVPGRQPQHFGDGTRLSIL.

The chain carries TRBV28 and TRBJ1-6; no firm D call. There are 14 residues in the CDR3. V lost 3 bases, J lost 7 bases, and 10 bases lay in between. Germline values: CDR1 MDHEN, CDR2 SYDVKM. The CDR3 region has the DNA TGTGCCAGCAGTTTTGACGGGATAAATTCACCCCTCCACTTT. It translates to CASSFDGINSPLHF. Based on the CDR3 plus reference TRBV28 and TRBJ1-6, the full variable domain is DVKVTQSSRYLVKRTGEKVFLECVQDMDHENMFWYRQDPGLGLRLIYFSYDVKMKEKGDIPEGYSVSREKKERFSLILESASTNQTSMYLCASSFDGINSPLHFGNGTRLTVT.